This T cell receptor beta chain originates from a study of blood T cell repertoires in COVID-19. Background on the study: Sites in the United States, Italy and Spain provided acute and convalescent COVID-19 samples. T cells, B-cell-depleted T cells, or PBMCs supplied cDNA or gDNA.

As processed by the authors: Scientists estimated how many nucleated cells there were by amplifying reference gene primers. Using immunoSEQ multiplex PCR, the repertoire was profiled, and TCRdb retains in-frame clones only, with some absent. That table supplies the V and J calls and clone size; D and trimming were determined from the DNA. The sample carries 110,000 or so clones, 85% recorded once. The CDR3 is 16 amino acids. Germline lookup yields CDR1 KGHSH and CDR2 LQKENI. J was trimmed by 5 bases and V by 6 bases; bases with no gene match: 13. The sequencing sample was made of peripheral blood. This receptor was obtained from a human donor in a cohort sampled during active COVID-19. The chain combines TRBV18 with TRBJ2-3; 8 bases map to TRBD1. The CDR3, as DNA: TGTGCCAGCTCGCCCCCGACAGGGGAAATGAGAGATACGCAGTATTTT. The encoded protein is CASSPPTGEMRDTQYF.